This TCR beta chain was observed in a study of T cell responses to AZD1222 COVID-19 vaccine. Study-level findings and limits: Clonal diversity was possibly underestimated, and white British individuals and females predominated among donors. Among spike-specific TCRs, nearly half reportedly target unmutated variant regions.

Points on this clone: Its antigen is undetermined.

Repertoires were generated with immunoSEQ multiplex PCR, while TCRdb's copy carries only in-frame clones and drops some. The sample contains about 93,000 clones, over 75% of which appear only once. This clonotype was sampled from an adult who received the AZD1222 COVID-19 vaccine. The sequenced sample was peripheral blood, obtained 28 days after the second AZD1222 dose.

The chain's CDR3 is CASSQAWTSGGALGTDTQYF. The CDR3 coding sequence is TGTGCCAGCAGCCAAGCCTGGACTAGCGGGGGGGCCTTGGGAACAGATACGCAGTATTTT. The chain couples TRBV4-2 to TRBJ2-3; 15 bases align to TRBD2. CDR3 length: 20 residues. The V and J ends lost 1 base and 3 bases, in that order; junction bases with no gene match: 11. Germline V gene lookup returns CDR1 LGHNA and CDR2 YNFKEQ.